This T cell receptor beta chain was documented in a study of cytomegalovirus exposure and HLA in healthy donors. Germline loops: CDR1 SGHVS, CDR2 FQNEAQ. The CDR3 runs 16 residues. V was clipped by 4 bases and J by 1 base; unmatched bases: 5. It was with 60 Vbeta and 13 Jbeta primers that the PCR ran. As handled by the study authors: Later analysis identified approximately 80 million unique TCR beta chains, about 12 million shared. The table came from immunoSEQ multiplex PCR; TCRdb's copy has only in-frame clones and leaves some out. The V and J calls and clone size are taken from that table; D and trimming were inferred from the DNA. The table includes about 180,000 clones, just under 80% detected once.

The sequenced material came from PBMCs. The sequence derives from a woman between 50 and 59 years old in good health and CMV-seropositive. The chain has TRBV7-8 and TRBJ2-2; TRBD2 matches 8 bases. The CDR3 DNA reads TGTGCCAGCAGCTCGGGGGCGGGGGGGAACACCGGGGAGCTGTTTTTT. Translation: CASSSGAGGNTGELFF. Combining the CDR3 with reference TRBV7-8 and TRBJ2-2 gives the whole variable domain GAGVSQSPRYKVAKRGQDVALRCDPISGHVSLFWYQQALGQGPEFLTYFQNEAQLDKSGLPSDRFFAERPEGSVSTLKIQRTQQEDSAVYLCASSSGAGGNTGELFFGEGSRLTVL.